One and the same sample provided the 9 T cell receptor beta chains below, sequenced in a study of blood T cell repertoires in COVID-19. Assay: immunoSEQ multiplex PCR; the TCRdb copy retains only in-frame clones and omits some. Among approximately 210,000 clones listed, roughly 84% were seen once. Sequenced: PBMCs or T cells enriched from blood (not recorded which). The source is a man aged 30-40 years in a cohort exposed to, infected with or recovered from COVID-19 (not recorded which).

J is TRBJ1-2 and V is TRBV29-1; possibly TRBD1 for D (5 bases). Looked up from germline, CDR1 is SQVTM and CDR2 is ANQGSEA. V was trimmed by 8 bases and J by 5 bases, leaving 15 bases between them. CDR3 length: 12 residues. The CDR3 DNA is TGCAGCACCGATCGCCGGGGGTATGGCTACACCTTC. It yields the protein CSTDRRGYGYTF.

The CDR3 sequence is CASRGTSGQETQYF. The CDR3, as DNA: TGTGCCAGCAGGGGGACTAGCGGACAAGAGACCCAGTACTTC. The J gene is TRBJ2-5, the V gene TRBV27; 11 bases match TRBD2. The V gene's germline CDR1 is MNHEY and CDR2 SMNVEV (reference sequence). The CDR3 is 14 residues long. Losses at the gene ends were 6 bases for V and 2 bases for J; bases not matched to a gene: 2.

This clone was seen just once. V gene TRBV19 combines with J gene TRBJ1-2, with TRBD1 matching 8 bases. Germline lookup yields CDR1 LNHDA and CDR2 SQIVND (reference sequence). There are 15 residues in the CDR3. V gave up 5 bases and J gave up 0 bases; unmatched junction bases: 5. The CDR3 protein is CASSALQGANYGYTF. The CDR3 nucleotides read TGTGCCAGTAGTGCTTTACAGGGGGCTAACTATGGCTACACCTTC.

The CDR3 DNA sequence: TGTGCCAGCAGTCCGGGACAGTTTGAGGGCTACGAGCAGTACTTC. Protein: CASSPGQFEGYEQYF. The chain uses TRBV7-6 and TRBJ2-7; 7 bases agree with TRBD1. V gave up 6 bases and J gave up 3 bases; unmatched junction bases: 11. Germline assignment: CDR1 SGHVS and CDR2 FNYEAQ. The CDR3 extends over 15 amino acids.

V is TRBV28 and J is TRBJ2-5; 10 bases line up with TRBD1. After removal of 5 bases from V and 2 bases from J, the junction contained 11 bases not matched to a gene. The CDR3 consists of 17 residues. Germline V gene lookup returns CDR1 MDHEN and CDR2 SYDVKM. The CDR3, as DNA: TGTGCCAGCAGTCGGGGACAGGGGCGGGACTATCAAGAGACCCAGTACTTC. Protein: CASSRGQGRDYQETQYF.

In nucleotides, the CDR3 is TGCGCCAGCAGGAGGGAGTCGAGCACCGGGGAGCTGTTTTTT. Protein product: CASRRESSTGELFF. V is TRBV5-1 and J is TRBJ2-2; TRBD2 is a possible D gene (5 bases). The CDR3 has 14 amino acids. Trimming took 5 bases from V and 4 from J, leaving 12 bases between them. CDR1 is SGHRS and CDR2 is YFSETQ in the germline V gene.

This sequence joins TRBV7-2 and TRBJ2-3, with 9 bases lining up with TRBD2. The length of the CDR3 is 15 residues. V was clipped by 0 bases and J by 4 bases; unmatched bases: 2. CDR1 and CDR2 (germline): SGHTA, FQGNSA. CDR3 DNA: TGTGCCAGCAGCTTAGCTAGCGGGAGCGCAGATACGCAGTATTTT. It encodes CASSLASGSADTQYF.

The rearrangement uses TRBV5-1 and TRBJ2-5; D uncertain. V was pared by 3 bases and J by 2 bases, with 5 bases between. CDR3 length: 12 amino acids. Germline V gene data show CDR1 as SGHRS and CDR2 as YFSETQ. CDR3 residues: CASSSSQETQYF. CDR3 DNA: TGCGCCAGCAGCTCGAGTCAAGAGACCCAGTACTTC. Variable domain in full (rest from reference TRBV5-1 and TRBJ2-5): KAGVTQTPRYLIKTRGQQVTLSCSPISGHRSVSWYQQTPGQGLQFLFEYFSETQRNKGNFPGRFSGRQFSNSRSEMNVSTLELGDSALYLCASSSSQETQYFGPGTRLLVL.

The CDR3 here is CASSSRQAQGTDTQYF. Written as DNA, the CDR3 is TGTGCCAGCAGCTCACGACAGGCTCAGGGCACAGATACGCAGTATTTT. The chain recombines TRBV9 with TRBJ2-3; the D gene is possibly TRBD1 (6 bases). Germline V CDR1 and CDR2: SGDLS, YYNGEE. Trimming removed 4 bases from V and 1 base from J, with 16 bases in between. The CDR3 has 16 residues.